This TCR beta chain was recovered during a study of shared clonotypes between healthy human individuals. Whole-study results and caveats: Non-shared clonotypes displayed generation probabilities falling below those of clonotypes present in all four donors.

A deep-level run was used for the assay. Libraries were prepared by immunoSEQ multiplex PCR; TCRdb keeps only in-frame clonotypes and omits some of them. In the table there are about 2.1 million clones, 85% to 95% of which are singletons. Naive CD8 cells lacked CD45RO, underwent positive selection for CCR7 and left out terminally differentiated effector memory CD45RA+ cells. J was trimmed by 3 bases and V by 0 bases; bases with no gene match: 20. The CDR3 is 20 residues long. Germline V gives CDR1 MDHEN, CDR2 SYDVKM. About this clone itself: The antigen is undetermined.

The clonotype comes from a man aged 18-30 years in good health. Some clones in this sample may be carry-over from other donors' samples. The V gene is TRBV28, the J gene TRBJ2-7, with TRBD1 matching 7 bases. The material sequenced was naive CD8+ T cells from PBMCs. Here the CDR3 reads CASSLWGMLDRKVGDYEQYF. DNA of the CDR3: TGTGCCAGCAGTTTATGGGGGATGTTGGACAGGAAAGTTGGGGACTACGAGCAGTACTTC. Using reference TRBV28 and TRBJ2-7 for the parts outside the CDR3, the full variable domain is DVKVTQSSRYLVKRTGEKVFLECVQDMDHENMFWYRQDPGLGLRLIYFSYDVKMKEKGDIPEGYSVSREKKERFSLILESASTNQTSMYLCASSLWGMLDRKVGDYEQYFGPGTRLTVT.